The clone carrying this TCR beta chain was picked up many times. The data are from a study of T cells after yellow fever vaccination. Each CDR3 protein is one row after TCRdb ran MiXCR on the 5' RACE reads. Among approximately 250,000 distinct CDR3 sequences listed, 3.6% were seen once. V lost 6 bases to trimming and J lost 5 bases; unmatched junction nucleotides: 9. This CDR3 spans 16 amino acids. CDR1 LGHNA and CDR2 YNFKEQ come from the germline V gene. The chain recombines TRBV4-2 with TRBJ2-3; 12 positions match TRBD2. The sample consisted of PBMCs, taken 15 days after the yellow fever booster vaccination. The clonotype comes from a young man who received the YFV17D yellow fever vaccine. The CDR3 DNA is TGTGCCAGCAGACCTCTAGCGGGGGGGCCGGGAGATACGCAGTATTTT. Protein sequence: CASRPLAGGPGDTQYF.